This T cell receptor beta chain was sequenced in a study of blood T cell repertoires in COVID-19. Study at large: Samples of COVID-19 (acute and convalescent) were obtained from the United States, Italy and Spain. The analysed material was cDNA or gDNA that came from T cells, B-cell-depleted T cells, or PBMCs.

Those enrolled in Seattle joined during active infection and were followed longitudinally afterward. CDR3 length: 15 amino acids. Source study methods: Cell counts per sample came from amplifying reference gene primers. Sequenced by immunoSEQ multiplex PCR; TCRdb stores in-frame clones only, minus some. V and J calls plus clone size are reproduced from that table; the DNA served to infer D and trimming. The sample holds under 300,000 clones, around 91% seen once. This chain links TRBV21-1 with TRBJ1-1. TRBV21-1 is a listed pseudogene. Sequencing was done on a sample of peripheral blood. This receptor was taken from a woman in her sixties with COVID-19, enrolled during active disease. The CDR3, as DNA: TGTGCCAGCAGCAAAGGAGGCGGGGTGGGCCCAGAAGCTTTCTTT. This codes for CASSKGGGVGPEAFF.